This TCR beta chain came from a study of blood T cell repertoires in COVID-19. Produced via immunoSEQ multiplex PCR; TCRdb's table is partial and in-frame only. This sample has about 130,000 clones, with 84% found just once. V shed 0 bases and J 2 bases; nucleotides not matched to a gene: 4. Germline loops: CDR1 KGHSH, CDR2 LQKENI. The CDR3 is 19 amino acids. This clone has a single count. This TCR was sampled from a woman in her 30s who had recovered from COVID-19. Sequencing used peripheral blood. This chain uses TRBV18 with TRBJ2-2; 15 bases match TRBD2. CDR3 nucleotide sequence: TGTGCCAGCTCACCACCCGGACTAGCGGGAGGGCGAAACACCGGGGAGCTGTTTTTT. Protein sequence: CASSPPGLAGGRNTGELFF.